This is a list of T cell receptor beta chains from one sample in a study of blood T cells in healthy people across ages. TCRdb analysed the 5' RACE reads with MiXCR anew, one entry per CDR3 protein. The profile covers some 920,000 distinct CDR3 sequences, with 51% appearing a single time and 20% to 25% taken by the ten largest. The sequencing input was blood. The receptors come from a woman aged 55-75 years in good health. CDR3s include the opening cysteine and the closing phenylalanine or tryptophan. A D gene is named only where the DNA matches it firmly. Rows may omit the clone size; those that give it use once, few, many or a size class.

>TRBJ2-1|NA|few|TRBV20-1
TGCAGTGCTAGGCCCCGGGACTCCTACAATGAGCAGTTCTTC
CSARPRDSYNEQFF
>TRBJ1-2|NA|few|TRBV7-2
TGTGCCAGCAGCTTCGGCCAGACCCCAGGGTATGGCTACACCTTC
CASSFGQTPGYGYTF
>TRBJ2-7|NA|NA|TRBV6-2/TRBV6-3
TGTGCCAGCAGTTACACAGCAGGCTACGAGCAGTACTTC
CASSYTAGYEQYF
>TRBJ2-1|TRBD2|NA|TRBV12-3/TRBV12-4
TGTGCCAGCGGCTGGGGGGGATCCGCCAATGAGCAGTTCTTC
CASGWGGSANEQFF
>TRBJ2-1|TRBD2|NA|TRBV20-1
TGCAGTGCTAGAGATGCGGGAGGGCACAATGAGCAGTTCTTC
CSARDAGGHNEQFF
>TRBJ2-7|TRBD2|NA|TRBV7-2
TGTGCCAGCACCAACGCCGGGACTAGCTACTACGAGCAGTACTTC
CASTNAGTSYYEQYF
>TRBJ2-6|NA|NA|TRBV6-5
TGTGCCAGCAGTTACGGTCCCTCTGGGGCCAACGTCCTGACTTTC
CASSYGPSGANVLTF
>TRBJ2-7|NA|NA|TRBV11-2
TGTGCCAGCGGCTTAACGAATGGGGGGGAGCAGTACTTC
CASGLTNGGEQYF
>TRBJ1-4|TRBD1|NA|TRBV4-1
TGCGCCAGCAGCCAAAGCCCCCAGGGGGGCTCATATGAAAAACTGTTTTTT
CASSQSPQGGSYEKLFF
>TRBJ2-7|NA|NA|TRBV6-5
TGTGCCAGCAGTTACGCGGACCACGATATCGCCTACGAGCAGTACTTC
CASSYADHDIAYEQYF
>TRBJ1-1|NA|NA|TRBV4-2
TGTGCCAGCAGCCAAGATCGGGCAGGGTTGACTGAAGCTTTCTTT
CASSQDRAGLTEAFF
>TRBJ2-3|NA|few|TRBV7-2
TGTGCCAGCAGCCTGGGGTCTACTAACACAGATACGCAGTATTTT
CASSLGSTNTDTQYF
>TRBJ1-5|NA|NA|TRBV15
TGTGCCACCAGAGGAGATAGCAATCAGCCCCAGCATTTT
CATRGDSNQPQHF
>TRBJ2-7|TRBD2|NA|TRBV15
TGTGCCACCAGCAGGGGAGGGAGCGACTATCGAGAGCAGTACTTC
CATSRGGSDYREQYF
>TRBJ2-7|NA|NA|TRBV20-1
TGCAGTGCTCTTAAGGCTGGCGGGGATTACTACGAGCAGTACTTC
CSALKAGGDYYEQYF
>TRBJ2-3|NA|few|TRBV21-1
TGTGCCAGCCTGGCCGGGACTAGCACAGATACGCAGTATTTT
CASLAGTSTDTQYF
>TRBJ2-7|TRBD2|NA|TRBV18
TGTGCCAGCTCACCATTGCCTAGCGGGATTCCCTACGAGCAGTACTTC
CASSPLPSGIPYEQYF
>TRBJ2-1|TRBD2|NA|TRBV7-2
TGTGCTGCCGGTAGCGGGAGCCCCTACAATGAGCAGTTCTTC
CAAGSGSPYNEQFF
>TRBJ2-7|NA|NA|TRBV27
TGTGCCAGCACCTACGAGCAGTACTTC
CASTYEQYF
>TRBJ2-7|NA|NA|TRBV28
TGTGCCAGCAGCGCCGGGGGACTCGCCTACGAGCAGTACTTC
CASSAGGLAYEQYF
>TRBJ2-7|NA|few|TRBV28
TGTGCCAGCAGCTCCGCGGCGGGCGGTACCTACGAGCAGTACTTC
CASSSAAGGTYEQYF
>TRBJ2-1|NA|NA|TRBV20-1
TGCAGTGCTAGTCCCGGAACGGAGCGGTTCTTC
CSASPGTERFF
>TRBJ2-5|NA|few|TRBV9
TGTGCCAGCAGCGTCGGGACTTTGGGGGAGACCCAGTACTTC
CASSVGTLGETQYF
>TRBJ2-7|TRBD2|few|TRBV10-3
TGTGCCGCCTCGACTAGCGGGGCATCGAGCGAGCAGTACTTC
CAASTSGASSEQYF
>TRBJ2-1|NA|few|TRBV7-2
TGTGCCAGCAGCTTAGGGATGGGGGGATACAATGAGCAGTTCTTC
CASSLGMGGYNEQFF
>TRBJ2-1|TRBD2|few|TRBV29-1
TGCAGCGTTCATCCGGGGGGAAGGCTCGCCTACAATGAGCAGTTCTTC
CSVHPGGRLAYNEQFF
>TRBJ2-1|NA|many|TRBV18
TGTGCCAGCTCACCAGACGGGTTCGATGAGCAGTTCTTC
CASSPDGFDEQFF
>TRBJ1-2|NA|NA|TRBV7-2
TGTGCCAGCAGCTTTCTGAGACAAGGCTACACCTTC
CASSFLRQGYTF
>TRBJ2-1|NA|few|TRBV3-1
TGTGCCAGCAGCCATTTAGGATCGCATGAGCAGTTCTTC
CASSHLGSHEQFF
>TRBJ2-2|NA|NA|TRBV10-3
TGTGCCATCAGTGACGGACGGGAGTCGCCCGGGGAGCTGTTTTTT
CAISDGRESPGELFF
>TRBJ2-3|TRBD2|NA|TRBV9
TGTGCCAGCAGCATACTAGGGACTAGCGGGAGTGCAGATACGCAGTATTTT
CASSILGTSGSADTQYF
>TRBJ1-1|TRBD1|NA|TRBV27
TGTGCCAGCAGTCCCGGACAGGGTGGGCTGAACACTGAAGCTTTCTTT
CASSPGQGGLNTEAFF
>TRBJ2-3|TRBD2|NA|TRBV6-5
TGTGCCAGCAGTGGGTGGGAGCGGGGGGAGGATACGCAGTATTTT
CASSGWERGEDTQYF
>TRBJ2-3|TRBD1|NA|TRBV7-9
TGTGCCAGCAGCTCTACGGGACAGCTCACAGATACGCAGTATTTT
CASSSTGQLTDTQYF
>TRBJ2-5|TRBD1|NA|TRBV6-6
TGTGCCAGCCCTACTACAGGGGTCCGCGAGACCCAGTACTTC
CASPTTGVRETQYF
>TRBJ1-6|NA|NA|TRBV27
TGTGCCAGCAGTCTGGTTCAGATCGGTTCACCCCTCCACTTT
CASSLVQIGSPLHF
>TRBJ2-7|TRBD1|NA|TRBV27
TGTGCCAGCAGCCCTTTGACAGGGGGGAGAAGCTACGAGCAGTACTTC
CASSPLTGGRSYEQYF
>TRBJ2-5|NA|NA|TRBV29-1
TGCAGCGTTGAACTGTTAGGTGGGGGTGAGCAGTACTTC
CSVELLGGGEQYF
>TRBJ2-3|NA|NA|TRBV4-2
TGTGCCAGCAGCGACCTTGTGGGGGAGTTTGGAGATACGCAGTATTTT
CASSDLVGEFGDTQYF
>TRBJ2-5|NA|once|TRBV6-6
TGTGCCAGCAAGGGTAGTAATCAAGAGACCCAGTACTTC
CASKGSNQETQYF
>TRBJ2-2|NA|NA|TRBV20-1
TGCAGTGCTAGACCAGACACCGGGGAGCTGTTTTTT
CSARPDTGELFF
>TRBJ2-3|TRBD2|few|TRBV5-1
TGCGCCAGCAGTTTCCGGGAGGGGACAGATACGCAGTATTTT
CASSFREGTDTQYF
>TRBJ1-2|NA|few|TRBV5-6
TGTGCCAGCAGCTTGGATCCGGGGGGCCGATATAATGGCTACACCTTC
CASSLDPGGRYNGYTF
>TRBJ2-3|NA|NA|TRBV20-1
TGCAGTGCTTGGTACGCGGGCACAGATACGCAGTATTTT
CSAWYAGTDTQYF
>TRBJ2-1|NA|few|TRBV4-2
TGTGCCAGCAGCCAAGATGGAGGAGAGCCCATCTACAATGAGCAGTTCTTC
CASSQDGGEPIYNEQFF
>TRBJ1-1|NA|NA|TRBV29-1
TGCAGCGTTGAAAACGAATTTATCACTGAAGCTTTCTTT
CSVENEFITEAFF
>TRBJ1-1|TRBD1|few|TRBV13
TGTGCCAGCAGCCCAGGGACAGGGCCGAACACTGAAGCTTTCTTT
CASSPGTGPNTEAFF
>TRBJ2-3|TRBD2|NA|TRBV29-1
TGCAGCGTTGAATGGCGGGGGAGGCCCACAGATACGCAGTATTTT
CSVEWRGRPTDTQYF
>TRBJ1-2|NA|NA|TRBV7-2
TGTGCCAGCACCCCATCTGGAGCCGGGGGCTACACCTTC
CASTPSGAGGYTF
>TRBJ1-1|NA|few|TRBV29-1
TGCAGCGACGTATCACAGGGTGGGAACACTGAAGCTTTCTTT
CSDVSQGGNTEAFF
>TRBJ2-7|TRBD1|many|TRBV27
TGTGCCAGCAGTCAAGGACAGGGTGCCTACGAGCAGTACTTC
CASSQGQGAYEQYF
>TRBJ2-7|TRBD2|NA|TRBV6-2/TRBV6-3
TGTGCCAGCAGTTACGCCGGGGGGTTCTACGAGCAGTACTTC
CASSYAGGFYEQYF
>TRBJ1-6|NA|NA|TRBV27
TGTGCCAGCAGTTTATCAGGGCGGAATAATTCACCCCTCCACTTT
CASSLSGRNNSPLHF
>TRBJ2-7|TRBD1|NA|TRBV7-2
TGTGCCAGCAGCTCAGGGACAGGGTTCTACGAGCAGTACTTC
CASSSGTGFYEQYF
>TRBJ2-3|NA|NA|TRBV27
TGTGCCAGCAGTTTTCAAGGGTTAATAGATACGCAGTATTTT
CASSFQGLIDTQYF